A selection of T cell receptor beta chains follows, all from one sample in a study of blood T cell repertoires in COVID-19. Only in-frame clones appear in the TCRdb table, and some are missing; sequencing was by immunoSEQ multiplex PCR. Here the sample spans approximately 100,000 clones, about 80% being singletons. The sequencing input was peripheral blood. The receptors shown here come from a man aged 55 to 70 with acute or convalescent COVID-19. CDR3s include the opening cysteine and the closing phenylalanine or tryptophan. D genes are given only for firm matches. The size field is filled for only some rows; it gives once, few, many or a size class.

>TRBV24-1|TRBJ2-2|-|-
TGTGCCACCAGTGATTTGCCAAGGAGCGGGGAGCTGTTTTTT
CATSDLPRSGELFF
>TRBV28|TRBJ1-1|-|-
TGTGCCAGCAGTTTGGGGGGGGCTGAAGCTTTCTTT
CASSLGGAEAFF
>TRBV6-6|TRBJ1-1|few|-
TGTGCCAGCATACAGAACACTGAAGCTTTCTTT
CASIQNTEAFF
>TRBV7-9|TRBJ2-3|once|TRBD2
TGTGCCAGCAGATCGACTAGCGGAAGCGGCAATACGCAGTATTTT
CASRSTSGSGNTQYF
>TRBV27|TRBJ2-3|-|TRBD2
TGTGCCAGCAGTTACCTCTCGCGGGAGGGGTTCGGGGCGCAGTATTTT
CASSYLSREGFGAQYF
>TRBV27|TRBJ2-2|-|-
TGTGCCAGCAGTTCGTGGGGGCTTAACACCGGGGAGCTGTTTTTT
CASSSWGLNTGELFF
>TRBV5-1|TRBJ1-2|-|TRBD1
TGCGCCAGCAGCTTGGGACAGGGTAGTGATGGCTACACCTTC
CASSLGQGSDGYTF
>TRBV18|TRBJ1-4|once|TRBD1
TGTGCCAGCTCACCACTTCATGGCACAGGGGGAACTAATGAAAAACTGTTTTTT
CASSPLHGTGGTNEKLFF
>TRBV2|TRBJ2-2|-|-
TGTGCCAGCACCGAACATCCCGCGACAGGACTTACCGGGGAGCTGTTTTTT
CASTEHPATGLTGELFF
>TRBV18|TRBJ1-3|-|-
TGTGCCAGCTCACCAGGACAGATCAACACCATATATTTT
CASSPGQINTIYF
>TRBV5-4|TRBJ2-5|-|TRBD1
TGTGCCAGCAGCTACAGGGGGGAGGAGACCCAGTACTTC
CASSYRGEETQYF
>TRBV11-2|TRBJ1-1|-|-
TGTGCCAGCAGCTTCTTCCCCGTGGGTAGCGACACTGAAGCTTTCTTT
CASSFFPVGSDTEAFF
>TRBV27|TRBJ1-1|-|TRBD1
TGTGCCAGCAGGTTATGGGGACAGGTAAACACTGAAGCTTTCTTT
CASRLWGQVNTEAFF
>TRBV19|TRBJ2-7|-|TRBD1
TGTGCCAGTAGTCCCGGACAGGGGGCAGCCTACGAGCAGTACTTC
CASSPGQGAAYEQYF
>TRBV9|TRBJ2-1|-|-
TGTGCCAGCAGCGTAATGTTTGGGCAAGGAGGGCAGTTCTTC
CASSVMFGQGGQFF
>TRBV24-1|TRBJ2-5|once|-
TGTGCCACCAGTGATGAGGTAACAGAGACCCAGTACTTC
CATSDEVTETQYF
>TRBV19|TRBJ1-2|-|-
TGTGCCAGTAATAGGGGGAACTATGGCTACACCTTC
CASNRGNYGYTF
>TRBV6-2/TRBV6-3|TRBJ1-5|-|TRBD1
TGTGCCAGCAGTTCGTCGACAGGGTGGGGCAATCAGCCCCAGCATTTT
CASSSSTGWGNQPQHF
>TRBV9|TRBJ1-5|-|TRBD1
TGTGTCCGGGACAGGCCTGATCAGCCCCAGCATTTT
CVRDRPDQPQHF
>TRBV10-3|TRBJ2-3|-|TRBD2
TGTGCCATCAGCCTAGCGGGAGGACAGTATTTT
CAISLAGGQYF
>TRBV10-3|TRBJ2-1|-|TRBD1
TGTGCCATCAGGGGGGCCCCTACGGACAGGGATCACCCCTCCATCTACAATGAGCAGTTCTTC
CAIRGAPTDRDHPSIYNEQFF
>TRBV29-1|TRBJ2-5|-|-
TGCAGCGTTGTCGGGGTGGGGGAGACCCAGTACTTC
CSVVGVGETQYF
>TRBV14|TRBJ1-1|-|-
TGTGCCAGCAGCCTCTTCCGAGGACAGCAGCAACAAGCTTTCTTT
CASSLFRGQQQQAFF
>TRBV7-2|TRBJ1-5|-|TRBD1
TGTGCCAGCAGCTTAGAAGGGACAGTTAATCAGCCCCAGCATTTT
CASSLEGTVNQPQHF
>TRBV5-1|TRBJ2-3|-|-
TGCGCCAGCAGCTTGGGCCCCTCACGGGGCACAGATACGCAGTATTTT
CASSLGPSRGTDTQYF
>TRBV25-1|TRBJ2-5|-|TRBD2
TGTGCCAGCAGTGAGCTTGTGGGAGGGCCCTCGGAGACCCAGTACTTC
CASSELVGGPSETQYF
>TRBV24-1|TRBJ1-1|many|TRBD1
TGTGCCACCAGTGATCCTCGGACAGGGAACACTGAAGCTTTCTTT
CATSDPRTGNTEAFF
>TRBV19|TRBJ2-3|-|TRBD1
TGTGCCAGTAGTATGGACCGGGACAGCCACACAGATACGCAGTATTTT
CASSMDRDSHTDTQYF
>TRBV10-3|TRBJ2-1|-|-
TGTGCCATGAGACAAGGCGATGAGCAGTTCTTC
CAMRQGDEQFF
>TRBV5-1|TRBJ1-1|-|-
TGCGCCAGCAGCTTGGCCGGTCATAACACTGAAGCTTTCTTT
CASSLAGHNTEAFF
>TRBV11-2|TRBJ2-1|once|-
TGTGCCAGCAGCTTAGGCTCGGGGTGGGGATACAATGAGCAGTTCTTC
CASSLGSGWGYNEQFF
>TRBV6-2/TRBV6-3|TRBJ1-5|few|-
TGTGCCAGCAGTTACGGTAAAGTAGATCAGCCCCAGCATTTT
CASSYGKVDQPQHF